This passage covers 2 T cell receptor beta chains from one sample sequenced in a study of blood T cell repertoires in COVID-19. Clones were read by immunoSEQ multiplex PCR, and TCRdb kept only the in-frame ones, dropping some. The sample includes some 370,000 clones, more than 75% of them seen just once. The sequencing input was peripheral blood. These receptors all come from a woman younger than 45 with COVID-19, enrolled during active disease.

V usage is TRBV7-9 and J usage is TRBJ2-2; 13 bases map to TRBD2. With 6 bases clipped from V and 6 bases from J, the junction kept 7 bases outside the gene matches. From germline, CDR1 is SEHNR and CDR2 FQNEAQ (reference sequence). This CDR3 spans 16 amino acids. The CDR3 DNA reads TGTGCCAGCAGTAGGACTAGCGGGAGCGTTGCCGGGGAGCTGTTTTTT. The encoded protein is CASSRTSGSVAGELFF.

The V gene is TRBV3-1 (or the pseudogene TRBV3-2), the J gene TRBJ2-7; the D gene is possibly TRBD2 (7 bases). With 3 bases removed from V and 6 bases from J, the gap between germline ends came to 15 bases. This CDR3 comprises 14 residues. Germline CDR1 reads LGHDT; CDR2 reads YNNKEL (reference sequence). CDR3 protein: CASSQGGAESEQYF. DNA of the CDR3: TGTGCCAGCAGCCAGGGGGGGGCGGAGAGCGAGCAGTACTTC.